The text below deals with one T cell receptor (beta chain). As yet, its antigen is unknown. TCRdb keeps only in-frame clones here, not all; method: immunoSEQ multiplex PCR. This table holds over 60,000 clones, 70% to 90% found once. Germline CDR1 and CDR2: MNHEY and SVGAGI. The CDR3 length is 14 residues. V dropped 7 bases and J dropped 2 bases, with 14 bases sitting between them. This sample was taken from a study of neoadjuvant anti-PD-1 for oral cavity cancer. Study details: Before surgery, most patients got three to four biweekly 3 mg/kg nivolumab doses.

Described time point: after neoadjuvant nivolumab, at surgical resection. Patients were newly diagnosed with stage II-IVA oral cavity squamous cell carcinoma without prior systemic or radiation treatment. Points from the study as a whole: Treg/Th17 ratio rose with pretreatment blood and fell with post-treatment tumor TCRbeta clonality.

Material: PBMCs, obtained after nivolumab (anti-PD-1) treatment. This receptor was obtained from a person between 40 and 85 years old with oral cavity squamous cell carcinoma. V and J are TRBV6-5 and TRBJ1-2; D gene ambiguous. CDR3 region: CASTLLLENYGYTF. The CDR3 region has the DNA TGTGCCAGCACCTTATTGCTAGAAAACTATGGCTACACCTTC.